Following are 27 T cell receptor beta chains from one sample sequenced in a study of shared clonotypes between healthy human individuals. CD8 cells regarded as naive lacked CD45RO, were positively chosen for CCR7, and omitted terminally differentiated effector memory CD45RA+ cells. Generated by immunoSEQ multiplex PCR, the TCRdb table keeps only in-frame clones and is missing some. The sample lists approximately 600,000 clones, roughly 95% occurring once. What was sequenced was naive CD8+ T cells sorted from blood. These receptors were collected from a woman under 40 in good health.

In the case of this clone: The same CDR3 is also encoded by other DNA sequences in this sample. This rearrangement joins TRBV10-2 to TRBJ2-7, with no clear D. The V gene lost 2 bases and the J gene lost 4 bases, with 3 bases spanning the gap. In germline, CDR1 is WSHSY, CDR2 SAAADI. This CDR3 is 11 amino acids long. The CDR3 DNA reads TGCGCCAGCAGTGAGGGTTACGAGCAGTACTTC. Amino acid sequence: CASSEGYEQYF.

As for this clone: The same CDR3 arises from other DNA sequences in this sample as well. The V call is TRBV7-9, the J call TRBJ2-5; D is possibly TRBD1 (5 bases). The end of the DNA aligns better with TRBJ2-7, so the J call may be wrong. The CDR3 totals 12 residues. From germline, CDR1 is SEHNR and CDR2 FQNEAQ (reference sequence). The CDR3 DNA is TGTGCCAGCAGCTTCTCAGGGTACGAGCAGTACTTC. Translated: CASSFSGYEQYF.

CDR3 DNA: TGCGCCAGCAGCCAAGTGCCCCGGGGAACCAACTATGGCTACACCTTC. The encoded protein is CASSQVPRGTNYGYTF. V is TRBV4-1 and J is TRBJ1-2, with unresolved D. V gave up 1 base and J gave up 2 bases, with 14 bases separating them. The CDR3 sequence is 16 residues long. Per germline, CDR1 MGHRA and CDR2 YSYEKL.

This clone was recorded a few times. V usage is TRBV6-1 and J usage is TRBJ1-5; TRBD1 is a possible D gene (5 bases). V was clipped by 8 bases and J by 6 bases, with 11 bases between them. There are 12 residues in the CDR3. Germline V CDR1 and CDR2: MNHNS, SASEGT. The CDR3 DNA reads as TGTGCCAGCGAGGGGTTAAGTCAGCCCCAGCATTTT. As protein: CASEGLSQPQHF.

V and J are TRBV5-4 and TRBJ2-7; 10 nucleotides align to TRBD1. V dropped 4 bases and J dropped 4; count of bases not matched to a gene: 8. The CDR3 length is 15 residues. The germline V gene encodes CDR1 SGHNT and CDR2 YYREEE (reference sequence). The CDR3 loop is CASSHPTGGAYEQYF. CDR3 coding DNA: TGTGCCAGCAGCCACCCGACAGGGGGCGCTTACGAGCAGTACTTC.

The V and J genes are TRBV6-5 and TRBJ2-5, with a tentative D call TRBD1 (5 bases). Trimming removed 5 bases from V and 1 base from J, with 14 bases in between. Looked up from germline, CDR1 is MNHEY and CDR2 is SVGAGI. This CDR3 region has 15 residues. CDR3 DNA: TGTGCCAGCAGTACAGATCAGGGTAGCCAAGAGACCCAGTACTTC. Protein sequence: CASSTDQGSQETQYF.

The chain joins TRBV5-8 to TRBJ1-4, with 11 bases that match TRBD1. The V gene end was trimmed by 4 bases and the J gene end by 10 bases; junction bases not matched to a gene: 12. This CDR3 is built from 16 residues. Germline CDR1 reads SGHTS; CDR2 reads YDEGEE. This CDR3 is CASSGAGGTGGVKLFF. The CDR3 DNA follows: TGTGCCAGCAGCGGAGCTGGCGGGACAGGGGGAGTAAAACTGTTTTTT. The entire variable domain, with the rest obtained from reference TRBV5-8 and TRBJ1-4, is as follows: EAGVTQSPTHLIKTRGQQATLRCSPISGHTSVYWYQQALGLGLQFLLWYDEGEERNRGNFPPRFSGRQFPNYSSELNVNALELEDSALYLCASSGAGGTGGVKLFFGSGTQLSVL.

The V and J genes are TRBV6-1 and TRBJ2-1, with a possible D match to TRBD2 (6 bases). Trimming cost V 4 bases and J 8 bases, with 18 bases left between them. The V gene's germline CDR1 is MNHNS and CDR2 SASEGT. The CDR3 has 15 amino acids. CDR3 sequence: CASSAPGLSWDEQFF. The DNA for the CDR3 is TGTGCCAGCAGTGCCCCAGGACTAAGTTGGGATGAGCAGTTCTTC.

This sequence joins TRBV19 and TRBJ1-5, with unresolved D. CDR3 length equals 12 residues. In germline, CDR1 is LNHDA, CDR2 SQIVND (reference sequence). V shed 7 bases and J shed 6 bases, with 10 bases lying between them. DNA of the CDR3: TGTGCCAGTATGGGCTATGGTCAGCCCCAGCATTTT. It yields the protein CASMGYGQPQHF.

DNA for the CDR3: TGTGCCAGCAGACCAGCGGGAGCCACCGGGGAGCTGTTTTTT. As protein: CASRPAGATGELFF. V is TRBV28 and J is TRBJ2-2; 8 bases fit TRBD2. The CDR3 consists of 14 residues. The germline gives CDR1 MDHEN, CDR2 SYDVKM. V gave up 6 bases and J gave up 4 bases; unmatched junction bases: 4. Based on the CDR3 plus reference TRBV28 and TRBJ2-2, the full variable domain is DVKVTQSSRYLVKRTGEKVFLECVQDMDHENMFWYRQDPGLGLRLIYFSYDVKMKEKGDIPEGYSVSREKKERFSLILESASTNQTSMYLCASRPAGATGELFFGEGSRLTVL.

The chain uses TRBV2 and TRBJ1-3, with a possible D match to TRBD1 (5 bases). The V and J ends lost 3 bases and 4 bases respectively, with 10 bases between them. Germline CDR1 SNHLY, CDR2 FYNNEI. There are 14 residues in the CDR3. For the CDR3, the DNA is TGTGCCAGCAGTGAGACCCGGGGGGGAAACACCATATATTTT. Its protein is CASSETRGGNTIYF.

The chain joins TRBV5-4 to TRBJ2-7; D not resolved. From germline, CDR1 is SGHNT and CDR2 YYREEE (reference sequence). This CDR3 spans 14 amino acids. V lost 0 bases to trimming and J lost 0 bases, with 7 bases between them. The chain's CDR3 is CASSLGYSSYEQYF. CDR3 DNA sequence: TGTGCCAGCAGCTTGGGGTACAGCTCCTACGAGCAGTACTTC. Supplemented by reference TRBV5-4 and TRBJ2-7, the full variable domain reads ETGVTQSPTHLIKTRGQQVTLRCSSQSGHNTVSWYQQALGQGPQFIFQYYREEENGRGNFPPRFSGLQFPNYSSELNVNALELDDSALYLCASSLGYSSYEQYFGPGTRLTVT.

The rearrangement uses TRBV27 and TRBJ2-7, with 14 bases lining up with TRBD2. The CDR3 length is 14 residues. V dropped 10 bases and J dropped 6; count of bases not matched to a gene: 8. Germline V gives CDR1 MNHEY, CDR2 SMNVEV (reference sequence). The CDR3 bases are TGTGCCACCGGCGCGGGACTAGCGGGAGTCGAGCAGTACTTC. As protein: CATGAGLAGVEQYF.

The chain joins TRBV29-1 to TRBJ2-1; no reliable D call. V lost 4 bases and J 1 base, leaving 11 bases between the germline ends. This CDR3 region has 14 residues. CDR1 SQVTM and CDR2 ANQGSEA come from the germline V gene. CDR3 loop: CSVGSTVSYNEQFF. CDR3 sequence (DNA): TGCAGCGTTGGCTCAACCGTTTCCTACAATGAGCAGTTCTTC.

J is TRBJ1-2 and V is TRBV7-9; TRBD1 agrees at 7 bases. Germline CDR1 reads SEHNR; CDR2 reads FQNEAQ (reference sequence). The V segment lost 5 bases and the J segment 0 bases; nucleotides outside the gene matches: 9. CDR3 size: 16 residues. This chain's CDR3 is CASSPITGATNYGYTF. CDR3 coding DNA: TGTGCCAGCAGCCCAATAACAGGGGCAACTAACTATGGCTACACCTTC.

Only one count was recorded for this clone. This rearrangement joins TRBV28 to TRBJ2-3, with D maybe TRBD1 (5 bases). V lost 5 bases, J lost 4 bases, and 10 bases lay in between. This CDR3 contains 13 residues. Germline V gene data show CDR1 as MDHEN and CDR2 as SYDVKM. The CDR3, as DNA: TGTGCCAGCAGTCTGGGGCGGCCAGATACGCAGTATTTT. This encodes CASSLGRPDTQYF.

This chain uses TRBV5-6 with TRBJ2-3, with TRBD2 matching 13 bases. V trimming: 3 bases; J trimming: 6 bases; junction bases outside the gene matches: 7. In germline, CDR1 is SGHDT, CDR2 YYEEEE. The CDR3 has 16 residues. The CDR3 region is CASSSRTSGRTDTQYF. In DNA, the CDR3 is TGTGCCAGCAGCTCACGGACTAGCGGGAGAACTGATACGCAGTATTTT.

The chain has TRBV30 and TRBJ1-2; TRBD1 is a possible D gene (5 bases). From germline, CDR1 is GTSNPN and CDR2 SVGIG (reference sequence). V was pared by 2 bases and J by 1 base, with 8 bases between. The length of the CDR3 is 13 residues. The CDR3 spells CAWSPDNNYGYTF. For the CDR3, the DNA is TGTGCCTGGAGTCCGGACAATAACTATGGCTACACCTTC.

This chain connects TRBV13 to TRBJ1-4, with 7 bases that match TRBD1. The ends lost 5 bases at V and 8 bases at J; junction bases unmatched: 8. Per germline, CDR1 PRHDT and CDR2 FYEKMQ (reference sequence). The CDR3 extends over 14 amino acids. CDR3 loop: CASSQRTGWEKLFF. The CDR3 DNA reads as TGTGCCAGCAGCCAAAGGACAGGCTGGGAAAAACTGTTTTTT.

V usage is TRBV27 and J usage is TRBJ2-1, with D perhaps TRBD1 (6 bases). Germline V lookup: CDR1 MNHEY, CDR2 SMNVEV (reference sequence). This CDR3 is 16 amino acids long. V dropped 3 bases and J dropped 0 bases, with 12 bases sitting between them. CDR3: CASSLGAGSSYNEQFF. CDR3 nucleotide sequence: TGTGCCAGCAGTTTGGGGGCGGGTAGCTCCTACAATGAGCAGTTCTTC.

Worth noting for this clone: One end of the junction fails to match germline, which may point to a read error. DNA for the CDR3: TGTGCCAGTAGCATAGGGAGGACCAACACTGAAGCTTTCTTT. It encodes CASSIGRTNTEAFF. The chain uses TRBV19 and TRBJ1-1, with no clear D. The CDR3 extends over 14 amino acids. Germline CDR1 LNHDA, CDR2 SQIVND (reference sequence).

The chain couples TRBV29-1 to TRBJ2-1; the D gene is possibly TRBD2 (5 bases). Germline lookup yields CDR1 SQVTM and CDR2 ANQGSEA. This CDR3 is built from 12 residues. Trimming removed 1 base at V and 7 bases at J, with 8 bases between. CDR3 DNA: TGCAGCGTTGAAGTAGGAGGAAATGAGCAGTTCTTC. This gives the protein CSVEVGGNEQFF.

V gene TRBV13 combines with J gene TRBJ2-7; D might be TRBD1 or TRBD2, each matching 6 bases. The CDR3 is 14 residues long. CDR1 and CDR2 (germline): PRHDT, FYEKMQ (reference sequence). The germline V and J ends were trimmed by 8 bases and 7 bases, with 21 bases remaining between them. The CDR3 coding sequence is TGTGCCAGCGTCCAGGGGACTCACGTTGGAGAGCAGTACTTC. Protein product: CASVQGTHVGEQYF.

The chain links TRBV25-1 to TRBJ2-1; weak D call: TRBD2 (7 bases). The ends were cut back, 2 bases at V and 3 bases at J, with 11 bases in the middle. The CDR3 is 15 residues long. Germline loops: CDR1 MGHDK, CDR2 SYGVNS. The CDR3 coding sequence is TGTGCCAGCAGTGAACGGGGGGCAGGCTACAATGAGCAGTTCTTC. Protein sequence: CASSERGAGYNEQFF.

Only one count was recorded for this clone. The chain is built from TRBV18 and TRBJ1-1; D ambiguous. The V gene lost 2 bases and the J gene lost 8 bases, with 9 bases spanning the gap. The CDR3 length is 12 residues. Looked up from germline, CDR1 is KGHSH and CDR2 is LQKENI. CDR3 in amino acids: CASSPIREEAFF. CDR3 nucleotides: TGTGCCAGCTCACCAATCCGGGAGGAAGCTTTCTTT. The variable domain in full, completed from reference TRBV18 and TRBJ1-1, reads NAGVMQNPRHLVRRRGQEARLRCSPMKGHSHVYWYRQLPEEGLKFMVYLQKENIIDESGMPKERFSAEFPKEGPSILRIQQVVRGDSAAYFCASSPIREEAFFGQGTRLTVV.

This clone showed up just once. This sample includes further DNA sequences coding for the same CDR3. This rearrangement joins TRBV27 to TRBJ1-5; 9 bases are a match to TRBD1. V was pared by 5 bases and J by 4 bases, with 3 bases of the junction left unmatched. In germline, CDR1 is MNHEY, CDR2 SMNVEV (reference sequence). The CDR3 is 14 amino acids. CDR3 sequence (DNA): TGTGCCAGCAGTCCAGGGACAGGGAATCAGCCCCAGCATTTT. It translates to CASSPGTGNQPQHF.

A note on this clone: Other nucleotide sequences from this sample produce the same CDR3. The CDR3 spells CASSDSGDTQYF. Here the CDR3 DNA reads TGTGCCAGCAGTGACTCAGGAGATACGCAGTATTTT. V is TRBV6-4 and J is TRBJ2-3; D unclear. V was shortened by 0 bases and J by 5 bases, with 3 bases between the two germline ends. The CDR3 consists of 12 residues. The germline V gene has CDR1 MRHNA and CDR2 SNTAGT.